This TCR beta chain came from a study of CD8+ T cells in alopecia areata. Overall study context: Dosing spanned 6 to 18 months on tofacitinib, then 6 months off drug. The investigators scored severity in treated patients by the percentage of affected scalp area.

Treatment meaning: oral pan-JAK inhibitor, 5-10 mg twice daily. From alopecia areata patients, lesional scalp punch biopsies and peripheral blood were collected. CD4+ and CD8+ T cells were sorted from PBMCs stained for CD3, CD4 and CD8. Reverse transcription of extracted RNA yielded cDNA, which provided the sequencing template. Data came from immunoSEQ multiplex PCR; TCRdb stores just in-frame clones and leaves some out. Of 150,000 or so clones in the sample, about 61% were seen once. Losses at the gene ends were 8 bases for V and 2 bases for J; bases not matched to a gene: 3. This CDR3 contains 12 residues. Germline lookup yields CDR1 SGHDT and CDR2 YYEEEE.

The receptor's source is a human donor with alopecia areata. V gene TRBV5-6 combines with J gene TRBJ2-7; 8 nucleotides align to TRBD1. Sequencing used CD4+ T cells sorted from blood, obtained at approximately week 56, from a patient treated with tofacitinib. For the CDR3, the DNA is TGTGCCAGTCAACAGGGGGCCTACGAGCAGTACTTC. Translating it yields CASQQGAYEQYF.